This TCR beta chain derives from a study of blood T cell repertoires in COVID-19. Study-wide context: There were acute and convalescent COVID-19 samples, and they came from the United States, Italy and Spain. Sources were T cells, B-cell-depleted T cells, or PBMCs; the material itself was cDNA or gDNA.

Original handling: Reference gene primer amplification gave nucleated cell count estimates. Here immunoSEQ multiplex PCR was the method, and the copy in TCRdb shows in-frame clones only, minus some. V and J calls and clone size are those listed in that table; D and trimming were worked out from the DNA. The sample has 130,000 or so clones, more than 60% seen once. Germline assignment: CDR1 MDHEN and CDR2 SYDVKM. Trimming at V came to 2 bases and at J to 3 bases, leaving 4 bases not matched to a gene. This CDR3 is built from 15 residues. The sequenced material came from peripheral blood. The chain is built from TRBV28 and TRBJ1-5; 7 nucleotides align to TRBD1. The receptor's source is an older woman with acute or convalescent COVID-19. CDR3 DNA sequence: TGTGCCAGCAGTTTAAGACAGGGCTTCAATCAGCCCCAGCATTTT. This sequence encodes CASSLRQGFNQPQHF.